These 6 T cell receptor beta chains originate from one sample sequenced in a study of blood T cell repertoires in COVID-19. Generated by immunoSEQ multiplex PCR, the TCRdb table keeps only in-frame clones and is missing some. The profile shows 150,000 to 200,000 clones, 76% of them singletons. Material for sequencing was PBMCs or T cells enriched from blood (not recorded which). The origin of the receptors is a woman aged 45-59 years with acute COVID-19.

The sample holds many counts of this clone. The genes are TRBV18 and TRBJ1-6; D ambiguous. Germline assignment: CDR1 KGHSH and CDR2 LQKENI. V was shortened by 3 bases and J by 8 bases, with 20 bases between the two germline ends. The CDR3 extends over 17 amino acids. This chain's CDR3 is CASSPPGPIRMDSPLHF. The DNA for the CDR3 is TGTGCCAGCTCACCTCCGGGTCCCATCCGGATGGATTCACCCCTCCACTTT.

The rearrangement joins TRBV19 to TRBJ1-4, with D tentatively TRBD1 (5 bases). The V gene's germline CDR1 is LNHDA and CDR2 SQIVND (reference sequence). With 8 bases removed from V and 7 bases from J, the gap between germline ends came to 8 bases. This CDR3 has 11 amino acids. The CDR3 sequence is CASGAAEKLFF. The CDR3 DNA follows: TGTGCCAGTGGGGCAGCTGAAAAACTGTTTTTT.

This clone was counted once. The chain employs TRBV5-5 and TRBJ1-6; tentatively, D is TRBD1 (5 bases). Germline CDR1 is SGHKS and CDR2 is YYEKEE (reference sequence). V was shortened by 4 bases and J by 6 bases, with 11 bases between the two germline ends. CDR3 length: 14 amino acids. This CDR3 reads CASSRGEVNSPLHF. DNA for the CDR3: TGTGCCAGCAGCCGGGGGGAAGTTAATTCACCCCTCCACTTT.

The J gene is TRBJ2-6, the V gene TRBV4-1, with 9 nucleotides matching TRBD2. V dropped 1 base and J dropped 1; count of bases not matched to a gene: 8. CDR3 length: 19 residues. Per the germline V gene, CDR1 is MGHRA and CDR2 is YSYEKL. The CDR3 DNA reads as TGCGCCAGCAGCCAAGGGAGGCGGGGGGGAGTTTCTGGGGCCAACGTCCTGACTTTC. Protein product: CASSQGRRGGVSGANVLTF.

J is TRBJ1-1 and V is TRBV18; maybe TRBD1 (6 bases). The germline V and J ends were trimmed by 2 bases and 1 base, with 11 bases remaining between them. Germline V CDR1 and CDR2: KGHSH, LQKENI. This CDR3 spans 15 amino acids. CDR3 amino acids: CASSPGLGANTEAFF. CDR3 nucleotide sequence: TGTGCCAGCTCACCAGGCTTGGGGGCGAACACTGAAGCTTTCTTT.

CDR3 coding DNA: TGTGCCAGCAGTTGGGACAGGGGGGGATCTTCACCCCTCCACTTT. Translating gives CASSWDRGGSSPLHF. The chain links TRBV6-5 to TRBJ1-6; 11 bases are shared with TRBD1. With 4 bases clipped from V and 9 bases from J, the junction kept 5 bases outside the gene matches. Germline CDR1 reads MNHEY; CDR2 reads SVGAGI. There are 15 residues in the CDR3.